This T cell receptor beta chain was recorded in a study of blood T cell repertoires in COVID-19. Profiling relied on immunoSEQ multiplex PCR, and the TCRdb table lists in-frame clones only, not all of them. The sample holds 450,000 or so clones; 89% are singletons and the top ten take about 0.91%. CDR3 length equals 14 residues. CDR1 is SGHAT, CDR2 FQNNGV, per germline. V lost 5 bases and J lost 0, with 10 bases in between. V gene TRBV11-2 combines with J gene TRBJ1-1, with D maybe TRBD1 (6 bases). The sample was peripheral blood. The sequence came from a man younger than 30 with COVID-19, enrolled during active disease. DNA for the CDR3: TGTGCCAGCAGCCAACGGACAGTGAACACTGAAGCTTTCTTT. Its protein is CASSQRTVNTEAFF.